Listed below are T cell receptor beta chains from one sample, sequenced in a study of cytomegalovirus exposure and HLA in healthy donors. The protocol was immunoSEQ multiplex PCR, while the TCRdb copy is restricted to in-frame clones and leaves out a portion. The data show 110,000 or so clones, approximately 80% seen once. The sample taken for sequencing was PBMCs. These receptors all stem from a man aged 25 to 45 in good health and CMV-seronegative. CDR3s include the opening cysteine and the closing phenylalanine or tryptophan. Fields, in order: V gene, CDR3 protein.

V gene: TRBV27
CDR3 protein: CASSKWPPNPGGLSIQETQYF

V gene: TRBV28
CDR3 protein: CASSPYPNNYGYTF

V gene: TRBV6-5
CDR3 protein: CASSSRVNTGELFF

V gene: TRBV12-5
CDR3 protein: CASGPQAGETQYF

V gene: TRBV9
CDR3 protein: CASSAGVVNTEAFF

V gene: TRBV29-1
CDR3 protein: CSVSDLAGDSYNEQFF

V gene: TRBV2
CDR3 protein: CASRILTGIGNTEAFF

V gene: TRBV7-2
CDR3 protein: CASSLLDRTGVAFF

V gene: TRBV6-5
CDR3 protein: CASSYSTLAGAYEQYF

V gene: TRBV7-9
CDR3 protein: CSSSSRVYEQYF

V gene: TRBV5-6
CDR3 protein: CASSLQGVAGANVLTF

V gene: TRBV19
CDR3 protein: CATRTGGDTGELFF

V gene: TRBV11-2
CDR3 protein: CASSLGPSVQTQYF

V gene: TRBV10-3
CDR3 protein: CASKWEGAETQYF

V gene: TRBV5-1
CDR3 protein: CASSLAETQYF

V gene: TRBV19
CDR3 protein: CASTFFDGGMSGLFF

V gene: TRBV13
CDR3 protein: CASRNDLLTDTQYF

V gene: TRBV7-6
CDR3 protein: CASSSLGGTGTNGYTF

V gene: TRBV2
CDR3 protein: CASSLQGTIQETQYF

V gene: TRBV19
CDR3 protein: CASKATGPQAFF

V gene: TRBV9
CDR3 protein: CASSVDSLTSYEQYF

V gene: TRBV7-2
CDR3 protein: CASNRQGESPLHF

V gene: TRBV19
CDR3 protein: CASSIRGERAEAFF

V gene: TRBV4-1
CDR3 protein: CASSQADYNSPLHF

V gene: TRBV29-1
CDR3 protein: CSGGTSKNIQYF

V gene: TRBV7-2
CDR3 protein: CASSLAVEAGYGYTF

V gene: TRBV9
CDR3 protein: CASSVGGGAKQETQYF

V gene: TRBV7-2
CDR3 protein: CASSAAHRGTEAFF

V gene: TRBV18
CDR3 protein: CASSPPFGQGASTYEQYF

V gene: TRBV13
CDR3 protein: CASSSGTTLETQYF

V gene: TRBV10-3
CDR3 protein: CAISDEGSPLHF

V gene: TRBV19
CDR3 protein: CASIFENRGSSEAFF

V gene: TRBV10-3
CDR3 protein: CAISAAPSRNTEAFF

V gene: TRBV27
CDR3 protein: CASSRDRVFVEQYF

V gene: TRBV25-1
CDR3 protein: CASRSPGMQQAFF

V gene: TRBV27
CDR3 protein: CASTSGGMSTEAFF

V gene: TRBV27
CDR3 protein: CATLDSRGFGPNYGYTF

V gene: TRBV6-5
CDR3 protein: CASSSVTGQPQHF

V gene: TRBV4-3
CDR3 protein: CASSQDRGAYEQYF

V gene: TRBV5-6
CDR3 protein: CASSGRNGGGLNEQFF

V gene: TRBV10-3
CDR3 protein: CAISSSGGVSGLNEQYF

V gene: TRBV28
CDR3 protein: CASSDTFYSNQPQHF

V gene: TRBV5-1
CDR3 protein: CASSFQGTSGNTGELFF

V gene: TRBV19
CDR3 protein: CASSGRDRPREGNQPQHF

V gene: TRBV25-1
CDR3 protein: CASSARGHYEQYF